These 10 T cell receptor beta chains were sequenced from one sample in a study of blood T cell repertoires in COVID-19. Some clones are missing from TCRdb's copy, which holds only in-frame ones; the method was immunoSEQ multiplex PCR. Counted here are some 260,000 clones, roughly 87% occurring once; the ten biggest clones make up roughly 0.8%. The specimen was peripheral blood. The receptors originated from a woman aged 30 to 39 with acute or convalescent COVID-19.

The chain is built from TRBV28 and TRBJ2-5; D might be TRBD1 (6 bases). Germline values: CDR1 MDHEN, CDR2 SYDVKM. This CDR3 is 15 amino acids long. Trimming shortened V by 7 bases and J by 1 base, and 16 bases separated the two germline ends. The CDR3 loop reads CASTPPPGVQETQYF. The DNA for the CDR3 is TGTGCCAGCACGCCTCCCCCAGGGGTCCAAGAGACCCAGTACTTC.

The CDR3 here is CASSVRDNSYEQYF. DNA of the CDR3: TGTGCCAGCAGTGTCCGGGACAACTCCTACGAGCAGTACTTC. V and J are TRBV25-1 and TRBJ2-7, with D maybe TRBD1 (6 bases). The V end lost 4 bases, the J end lost 0 bases, and 10 bases lay between the germline ends. The CDR3 has 14 residues. Germline V gene lookup returns CDR1 MGHDK and CDR2 SYGVNS.

The V and J genes are TRBV9 and TRBJ2-6; no clear D gene. From germline, CDR1 is SGDLS and CDR2 YYNGEE. V gave up 0 bases and J gave up 0 bases, with 4 bases separating them. The CDR3 totals 15 residues. CDR3 in amino acids: CASSVGGSGANVLTF. The CDR3 nucleotides read TGTGCCAGCAGCGTAGGCGGCTCTGGGGCCAACGTCCTGACTTTC.

This clone was detected once. The genes are TRBV9 and TRBJ1-1, with unresolved D. Germline V gene lookup returns CDR1 SGDLS and CDR2 YYNGEE. The CDR3 loop spans 16 amino acids. V gave up 0 bases and J gave up 2 bases, with 14 bases separating them. The CDR3 sequence is CASSVESTHRNTEAFF. For the CDR3, the DNA is TGTGCCAGCAGCGTAGAGTCCACTCACCGAAACACTGAAGCTTTCTTT.

The chain is built from TRBV6-2 or TRBV6-3 and TRBJ2-2, with D unresolved. The V end was cut by 3 bases, the J end by 5 bases, with 7 bases between. The CDR3 covers 13 residues. CDR1 MNHEY and CDR2 SVGEGT come from the germline V gene. In nucleotides, the CDR3 is TGTGCCAGCAGTTATGTCAGTACCGGGGAGCTGTTTTTT. It translates to CASSYVSTGELFF.

The rearrangement uses TRBV9 and TRBJ2-6; D is unresolved. The V end lost 3 bases, the J end lost 0 bases, and 7 bases lay between the germline ends. The CDR3 contains 15 residues. The germline V gene has CDR1 SGDLS and CDR2 YYNGEE. The CDR3 DNA sequence: TGTGCCAGCAGCGCATACAACTCTGGGGCCAACGTCCTGACTTTC. Encoded protein: CASSAYNSGANVLTF.

The rearrangement joins TRBV12-3 or TRBV12-4 to TRBJ2-3, with 7 bases lining up with TRBD1. This CDR3 has 11 amino acids. The ends lost 5 bases at V and 8 bases at J; junction bases unmatched: 1. The CDR3 reads CASSPGGTQYF. The CDR3 bases are TGTGCCAGCAGTCCAGGGGGTACGCAGTATTTT.

The chain links TRBV19 to TRBJ1-2, with D uncertain. Trimming stripped 7 bases from V and 7 bases from J, with 13 bases between. The germline V gene encodes CDR1 LNHDA and CDR2 SQIVND (reference sequence). This CDR3 comprises 12 residues. CDR3 DNA sequence: TGTGCCAGTACGGGGAGCAGCGGTGGCTACACCTTC. This translates into CASTGSSGGYTF.

In this sample, this clone turned up a few times. The genes are TRBV7-9 and TRBJ2-7, with D perhaps TRBD1 (6 bases). With 5 bases removed from V and 2 bases from J, the gap between germline ends came to 13 bases. Germline V gene data show CDR1 as SEHNR and CDR2 as FQNEAQ (reference sequence). The CDR3 is 14 amino acids. The CDR3, as DNA: TGTGCCAGCAGCGGCCAGGGGCGGACCTACGAGCAGTACTTC. Translated, it gives CASSGQGRTYEQYF.

The rearrangement links TRBV28 to TRBJ2-7; TRBD1 aligns across 10 bases. Germline V lookup: CDR1 MDHEN, CDR2 SYDVKM. Trimming at V came to 4 bases and at J to 1 base, leaving 7 bases not matched to a gene. The CDR3 is 16 amino acids. CDR3 in DNA: TGTGCCAGCAGTTCCCCCGGGACAGGGGTGTCCTACGAGCAGTACTTC. As protein: CASSSPGTGVSYEQYF.